This record concerns one T cell receptor beta chain sequence. The entry originates in a study of patients and donors after allogeneic stem cell transplantation. TCRdb independently ran MiXCR on the RT-PCR reads; one entry per CDR3 protein. The sample has about 160,000 distinct CDR3 sequences, about 30% seen once. The source material was blood, either unsorted or a sorted T cell fraction (not recorded which). The TCR comes from a human donor who was either an allogeneic HSCT recipient or a stem cell or donor lymphocyte infusion donor (not recorded which). It is not recorded whose cells these are; they may come from a transplant donor.

The CDR3 reads CASRRVPANTGELFF. CDR3 nucleotides: TGTGCCAGCAGGAGGGTCCCAGCTAACACCGGGGAGCTGTTTTTT. The rearrangement uses TRBV6-5 and TRBJ2-2; possibly TRBD2 for D (5 bases). Deletions cut 6 bases from V and 2 bases from J, with 13 bases between. Per germline, CDR1 MNHEY and CDR2 SVGAGI. This CDR3 is built from 15 residues.